The clone carrying this TCR beta chain occurred many times. Its antigen is as yet unknown. The CDR3 regions of TCR beta were amplified from RNA transcripts. The study used the HTBI primer set for a first-round RT-PCR of the TCR CDR3. TCRdb reprocessed the multiplex PCR reads with MiXCR, giving one entry per CDR3 protein. The repertoire includes 700,000 or so distinct CDR3 sequences, around 15% of them detected once, and 12% sits in the top ten. The record originates from a study of T cells in Graves' hyperthyroidism and ophthalmopathy. Study-wide results and limits: Most clonotypes expanded in the thyroid (above 0.001) were also present in blood. A model of 13 V-J features distinguished ophthalmopathy from stable hyperthyroidism.

Exclusion followed for patients with uncontrolled infection, other autoimmune disease, pregnancy or lactation. The CDR3 has 15 amino acids. V shed 0 bases, J shed 4 bases, and the junction held 4 bases outside the gene matches. Germline loops: CDR1 MGHRA, CDR2 YSYEKL. The chain employs TRBV4-1 and TRBJ2-7, with TRBD2 matching over 9 bases. The sequence derives from a woman between 50 and 59 years old with Graves' ophthalmopathy. Sequenced input: blood. The CDR3 loop is CASSQDLREGYEQYF. CDR3 DNA: TGCGCCAGCAGCCAAGATTTGCGGGAGGGGTACGAGCAGTACTTC.